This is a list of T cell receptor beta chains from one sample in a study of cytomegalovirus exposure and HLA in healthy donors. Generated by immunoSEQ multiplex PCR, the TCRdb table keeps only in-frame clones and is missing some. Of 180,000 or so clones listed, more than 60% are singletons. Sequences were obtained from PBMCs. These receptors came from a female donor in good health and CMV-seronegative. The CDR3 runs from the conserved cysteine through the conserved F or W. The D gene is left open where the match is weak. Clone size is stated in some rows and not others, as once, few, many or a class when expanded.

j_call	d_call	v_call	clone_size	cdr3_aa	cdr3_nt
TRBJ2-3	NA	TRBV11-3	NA	CASSLIGDTQYF	TGTGCCAGCAGCTTAATCGGAGATACGCAGTATTTT
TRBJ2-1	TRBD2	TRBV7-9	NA	CASTSERGYNEQFF	TGTGCCAGCACGTCCGAGCGGGGGTACAATGAGCAGTTCTTC
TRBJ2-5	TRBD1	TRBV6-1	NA	CASSAGQGAQETQYF	TGTGCCAGCAGTGCGGGACAGGGGGCTCAGGAGACCCAGTACTTC
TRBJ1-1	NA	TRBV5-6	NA	CASSGGPDSNTEAFF	TGTGCCAGCAGCGGAGGCCCGGACTCGAACACTGAAGCTTTCTTT
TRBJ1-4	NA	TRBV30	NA	CAWSLGRKTTNEKLFF	TGTGCCTGGAGTTTGGGCAGGAAGACAACTAATGAAAAACTGTTTTTT
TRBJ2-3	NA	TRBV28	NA	CASSLFSGGTDTQYF	TGTGCCAGCAGTTTATTTTCGGGGGGCACAGATACGCAGTATTTT
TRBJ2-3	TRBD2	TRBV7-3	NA	CASSLGISGGTDTQYF	TGTGCCAGCAGCTTGGGTATCAGCGGGGGCACAGATACGCAGTATTTT
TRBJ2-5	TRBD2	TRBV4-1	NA	CASSQVRWGGQETQYF	TGCGCCAGCAGCCAAGTCAGGTGGGGGGGTCAAGAGACCCAGTACTTC
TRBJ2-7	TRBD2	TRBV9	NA	CASSVAGAGGTYEQYF	TGTGCCAGCAGCGTAGCAGGGGCGGGGGGGACCTACGAGCAGTACTTC
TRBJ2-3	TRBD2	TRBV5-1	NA	CASSSSGGPTTDTQYF	TGCGCCAGCAGCTCCAGCGGGGGACCAACCACAGATACGCAGTATTTT
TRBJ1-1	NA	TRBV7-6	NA	CASSFISGNTEAFF	TGTGCCAGCAGCTTTATCTCCGGGAACACTGAAGCTTTCTTT
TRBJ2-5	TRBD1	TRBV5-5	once	CASSSGTADLETQYF	TGTGCCAGCAGCTCCGGGACAGCAGACCTAGAGACCCAGTACTTC
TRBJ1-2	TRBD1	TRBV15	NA	CATSSDRGPGYTF	TGTGCCACCAGCAGCGACAGGGGGCCTGGCTACACCTTC
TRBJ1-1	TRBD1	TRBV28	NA	CASSLRTGWNTEAFF	TGTGCCAGCAGTTTACGGACAGGGTGGAACACTGAAGCTTTCTTT
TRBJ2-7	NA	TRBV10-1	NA	CASSEAGKYEQYF	TGCGCCAGCAGTGAGGCAGGGAAGTACGAGCAGTACTTC
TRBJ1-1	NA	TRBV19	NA	CASTGQEGTEAFF	TGTGCCAGTACTGGTCAGGAAGGCACTGAAGCTTTCTTT
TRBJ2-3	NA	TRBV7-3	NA	CASSLESDTQYF	TGTGCCAGCAGCTTAGAGTCAGATACGCAGTATTTT
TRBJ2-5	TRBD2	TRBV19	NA	CASSIALAGGETQYF	TGTGCCAGTAGTATAGCGCTAGCGGGAGGAGAGACCCAGTACTTC
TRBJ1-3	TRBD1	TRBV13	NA	CASSLSRRTGSGNTIYF	TGTGCCAGCAGCTTAAGTAGGAGGACAGGGTCTGGAAACACCATATATTTT
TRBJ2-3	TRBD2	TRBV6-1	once	CASSRTSSTDTQYF	TGTGCCAGCAGCCGGACTAGCAGCACAGATACGCAGTATTTT
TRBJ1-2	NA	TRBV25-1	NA	CASSATDYGYTF	TGTGCCAGCAGTGCGACAGACTATGGCTACACCTTC
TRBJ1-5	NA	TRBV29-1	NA	CSAGSGSNQPQHF	TGCAGCGCCGGGTCGGGGAGCAATCAGCCCCAGCATTTT